This TCR beta chain comes out of a study of blood T cell repertoires in COVID-19. The CDR3 spans 17 residues. Germline CDR1 and CDR2: LNHDA and SQIVND (reference sequence). Unmatched junction bases numbered 14, after V lost 7 bases and J lost 6 bases. Original processing notes: Using reference gene primer amplification, nucleated cell counts were estimated. Libraries were prepared by immunoSEQ multiplex PCR; TCRdb keeps only in-frame clonotypes and omits some of them. The DNA gave D and trimming, while V, J and clone size come from that table. The sample consists of more than 300,000 clones, 80% to 90% of them appearing once.

The sequenced sample consisted of peripheral blood. The sequence came from a woman between 45 and 65 years old with acute or convalescent COVID-19. This chain joins TRBV19 and TRBJ1-5, with 11 bases that match TRBD1. The CDR3 coding sequence is TGTGCCAGTAAATCGGTCTCCGGGACAGGGGGTTTTCAGCCCCAGCATTTT. Its protein product is CASKSVSGTGGFQPQHF.